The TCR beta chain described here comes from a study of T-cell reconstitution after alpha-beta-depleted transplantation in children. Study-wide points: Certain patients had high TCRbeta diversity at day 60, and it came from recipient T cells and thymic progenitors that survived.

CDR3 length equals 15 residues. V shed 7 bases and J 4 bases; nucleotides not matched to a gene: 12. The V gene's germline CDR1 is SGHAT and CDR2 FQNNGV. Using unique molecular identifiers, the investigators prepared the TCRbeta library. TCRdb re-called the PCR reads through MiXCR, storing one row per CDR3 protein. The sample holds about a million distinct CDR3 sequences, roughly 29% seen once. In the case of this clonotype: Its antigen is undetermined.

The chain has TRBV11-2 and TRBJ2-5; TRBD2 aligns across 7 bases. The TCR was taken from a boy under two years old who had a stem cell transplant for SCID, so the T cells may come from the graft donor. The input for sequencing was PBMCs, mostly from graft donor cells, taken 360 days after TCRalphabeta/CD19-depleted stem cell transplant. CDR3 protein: CASTPWEGGRETQYF. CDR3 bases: TGTGCCAGCACCCCATGGGAGGGAGGAAGAGAGACCCAGTACTTC. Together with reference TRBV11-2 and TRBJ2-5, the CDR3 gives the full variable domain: EAGVAQSPRYKIIEKRQSVAFWCNPISGHATLYWYQQILGQGPKLLIQFQNNGVVDDSQLPKDRFSAERLKGVDSTLKIQPAKLEDSAVYLCASTPWEGGRETQYFGPGTRLLVL.